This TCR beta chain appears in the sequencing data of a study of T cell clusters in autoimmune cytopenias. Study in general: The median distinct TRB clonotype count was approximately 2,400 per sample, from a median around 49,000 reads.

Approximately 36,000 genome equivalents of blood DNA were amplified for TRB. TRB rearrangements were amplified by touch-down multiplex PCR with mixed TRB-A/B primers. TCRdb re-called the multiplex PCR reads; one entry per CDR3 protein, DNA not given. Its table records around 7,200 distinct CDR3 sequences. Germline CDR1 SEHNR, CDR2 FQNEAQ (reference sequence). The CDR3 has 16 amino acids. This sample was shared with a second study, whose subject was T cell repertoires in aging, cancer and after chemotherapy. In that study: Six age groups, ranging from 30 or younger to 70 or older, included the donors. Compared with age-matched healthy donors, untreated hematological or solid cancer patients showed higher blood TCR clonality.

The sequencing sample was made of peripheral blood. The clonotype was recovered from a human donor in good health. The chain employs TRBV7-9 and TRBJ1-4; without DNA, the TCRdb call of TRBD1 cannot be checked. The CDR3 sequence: CASSSISEGATEKLFF. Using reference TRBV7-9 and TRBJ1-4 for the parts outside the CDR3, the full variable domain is DTGVSQNPRHKITKRGQNVTFRCDPISEHNRLYWYRQTLGQGPEFLTYFQNEAQLEKSRLLSDRFSAERPKGSFSTLEIQRTEQGDSAMYLCASSSISEGATEKLFFGSGTQLSVL.